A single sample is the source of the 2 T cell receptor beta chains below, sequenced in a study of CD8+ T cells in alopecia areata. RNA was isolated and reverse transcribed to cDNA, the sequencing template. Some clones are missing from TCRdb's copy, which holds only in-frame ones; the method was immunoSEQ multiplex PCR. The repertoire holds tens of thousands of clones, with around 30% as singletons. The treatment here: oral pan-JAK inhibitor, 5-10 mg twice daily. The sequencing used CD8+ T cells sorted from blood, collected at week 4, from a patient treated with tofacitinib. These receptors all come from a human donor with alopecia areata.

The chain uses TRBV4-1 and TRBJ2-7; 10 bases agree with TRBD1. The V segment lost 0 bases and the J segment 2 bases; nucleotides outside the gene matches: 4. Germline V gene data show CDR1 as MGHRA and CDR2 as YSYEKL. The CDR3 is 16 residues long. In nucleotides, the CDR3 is TGCGCCAGCAGCCAAGAGAGGACAGGGGGAACCTACGAGCAGTACTTC. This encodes CASSQERTGGTYEQYF.

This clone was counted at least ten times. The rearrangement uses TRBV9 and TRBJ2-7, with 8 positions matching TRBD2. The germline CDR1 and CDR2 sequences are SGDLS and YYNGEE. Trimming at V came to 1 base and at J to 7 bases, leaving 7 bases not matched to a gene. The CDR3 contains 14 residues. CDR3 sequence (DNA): TGTGCCAGCAGCGTAACTAGCGGAGGTGGGGAGCAGTACTTC. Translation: CASSVTSGGGEQYF.